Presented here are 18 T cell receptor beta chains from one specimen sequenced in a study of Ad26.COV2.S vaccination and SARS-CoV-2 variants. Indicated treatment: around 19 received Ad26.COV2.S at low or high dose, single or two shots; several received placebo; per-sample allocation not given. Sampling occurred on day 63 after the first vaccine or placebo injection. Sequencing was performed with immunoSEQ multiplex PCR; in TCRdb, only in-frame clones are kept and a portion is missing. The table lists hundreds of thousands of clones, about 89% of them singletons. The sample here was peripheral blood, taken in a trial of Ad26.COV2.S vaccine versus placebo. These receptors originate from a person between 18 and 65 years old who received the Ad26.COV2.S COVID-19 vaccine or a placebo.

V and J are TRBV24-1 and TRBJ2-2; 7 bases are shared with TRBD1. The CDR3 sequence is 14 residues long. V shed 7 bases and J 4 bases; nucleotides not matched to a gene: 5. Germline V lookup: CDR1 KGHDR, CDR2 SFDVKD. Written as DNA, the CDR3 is TGTGCCACCAGGGGGGACAGCTTCACCGGGGAGCTGTTTTTT. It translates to CATRGDSFTGELFF.

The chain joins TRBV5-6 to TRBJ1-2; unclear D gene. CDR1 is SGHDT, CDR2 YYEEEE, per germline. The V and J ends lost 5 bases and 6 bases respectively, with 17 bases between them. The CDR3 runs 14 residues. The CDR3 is CASSSPGSLDGYTF. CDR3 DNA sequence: TGTGCCAGCAGTTCCCCGGGGTCCTTGGATGGCTACACCTTC.

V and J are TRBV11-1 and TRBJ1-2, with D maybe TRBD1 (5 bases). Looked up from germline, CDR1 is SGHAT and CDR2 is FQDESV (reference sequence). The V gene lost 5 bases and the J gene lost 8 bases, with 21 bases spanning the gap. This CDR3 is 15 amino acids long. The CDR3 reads CASSPQAGGRNGYTF. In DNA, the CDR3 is TGTGCCAGCAGCCCCCAGGCGGGGGGAAGGAACGGCTACACCTTC.

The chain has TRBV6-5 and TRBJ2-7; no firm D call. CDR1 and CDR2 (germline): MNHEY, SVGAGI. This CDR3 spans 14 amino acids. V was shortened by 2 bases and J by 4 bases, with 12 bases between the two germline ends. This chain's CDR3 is CASSYGLGSYEQYF. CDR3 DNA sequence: TGTGCCAGCAGTTACGGGCTCGGTTCGTACGAGCAGTACTTC.

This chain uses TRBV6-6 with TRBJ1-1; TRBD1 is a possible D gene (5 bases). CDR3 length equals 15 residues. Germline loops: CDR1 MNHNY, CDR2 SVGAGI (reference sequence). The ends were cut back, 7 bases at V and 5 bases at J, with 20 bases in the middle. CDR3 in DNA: TGTGCCAGCACCGCCTTTAGGGGCGGGTTAACTGAAGCTTTCTTT. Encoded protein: CASTAFRGGLTEAFF.

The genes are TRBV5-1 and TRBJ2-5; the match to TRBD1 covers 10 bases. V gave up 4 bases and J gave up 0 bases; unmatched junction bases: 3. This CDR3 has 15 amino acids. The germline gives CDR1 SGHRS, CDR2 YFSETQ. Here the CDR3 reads CASSKGQGDQETQYF. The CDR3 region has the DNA TGCGCCAGCAGCAAAGGACAGGGGGACCAAGAGACCCAGTACTTC.

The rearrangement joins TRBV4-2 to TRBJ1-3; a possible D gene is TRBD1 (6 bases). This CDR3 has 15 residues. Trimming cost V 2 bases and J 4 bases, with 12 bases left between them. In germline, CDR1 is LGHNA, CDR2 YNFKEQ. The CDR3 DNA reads TGTGCCAGCAGCCAAACAGGGACGGTCGGAAACACCATATATTTT. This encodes CASSQTGTVGNTIYF.

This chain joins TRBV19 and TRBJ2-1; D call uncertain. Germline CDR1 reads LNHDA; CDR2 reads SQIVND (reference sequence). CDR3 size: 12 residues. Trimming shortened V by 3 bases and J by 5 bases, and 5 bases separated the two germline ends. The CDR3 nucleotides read TGTGCCAGTAGTATTTTGGACAATGAGCAGTTCTTC. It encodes CASSILDNEQFF.

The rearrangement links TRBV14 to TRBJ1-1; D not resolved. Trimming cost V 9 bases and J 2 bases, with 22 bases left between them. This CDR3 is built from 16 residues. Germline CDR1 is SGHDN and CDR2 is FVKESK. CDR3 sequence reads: CARGPTRQGRNTEAFF. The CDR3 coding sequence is TGTGCCAGGGGCCCAACACGTCAAGGTCGTAACACTGAAGCTTTCTTT.

The CDR3 loop is CASSTRVDTQYF. The DNA of the CDR3 is TGTGCCAGCAGCACCCGGGTAGATACGCAGTATTTT. V usage is TRBV11-2 and J usage is TRBJ2-3; D uncertain. Deletions cut 5 bases from V and 5 bases from J, with 8 bases between. Germline V gene data show CDR1 as SGHAT and CDR2 as FQNNGV. The CDR3 has 12 residues.

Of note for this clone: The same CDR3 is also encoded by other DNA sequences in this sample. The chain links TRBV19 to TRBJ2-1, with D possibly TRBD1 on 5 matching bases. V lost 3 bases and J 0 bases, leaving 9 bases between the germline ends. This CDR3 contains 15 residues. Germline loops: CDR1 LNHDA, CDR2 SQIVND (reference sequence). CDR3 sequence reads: CASSIGQGSYNEQFF. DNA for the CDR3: TGTGCCAGTAGTATCGGGCAGGGCTCCTACAATGAGCAGTTCTTC.

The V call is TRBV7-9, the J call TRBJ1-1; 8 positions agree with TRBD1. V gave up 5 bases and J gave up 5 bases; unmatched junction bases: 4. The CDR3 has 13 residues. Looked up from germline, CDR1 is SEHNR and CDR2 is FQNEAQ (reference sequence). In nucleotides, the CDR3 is TGTGCCAGCAGCGGACAGGGAGGAACTGAAGCTTTCTTT. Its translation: CASSGQGGTEAFF.

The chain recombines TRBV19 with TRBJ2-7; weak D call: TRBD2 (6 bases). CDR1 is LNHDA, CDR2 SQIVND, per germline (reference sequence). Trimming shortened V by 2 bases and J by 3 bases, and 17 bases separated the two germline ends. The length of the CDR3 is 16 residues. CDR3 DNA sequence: TGTGCCAGTAGTATAAGTGTCGGCAGGACTATCTACGAGCAGTACTTC. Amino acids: CASSISVGRTIYEQYF.

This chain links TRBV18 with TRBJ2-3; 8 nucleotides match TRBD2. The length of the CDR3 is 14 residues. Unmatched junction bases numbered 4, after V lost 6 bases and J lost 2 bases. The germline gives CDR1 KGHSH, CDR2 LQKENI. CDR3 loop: CASSLTSVTDTQYF. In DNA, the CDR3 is TGTGCCAGCTCCTTGACTAGCGTCACAGATACGCAGTATTTT.

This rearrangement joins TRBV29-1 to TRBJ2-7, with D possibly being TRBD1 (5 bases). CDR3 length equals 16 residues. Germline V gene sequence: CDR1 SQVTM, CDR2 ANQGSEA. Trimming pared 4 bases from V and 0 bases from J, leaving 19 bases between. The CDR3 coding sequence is TGCAGCGTTGGGATGGGGCAGGACCTTGCCTCCTACGAGCAGTACTTC. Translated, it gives CSVGMGQDLASYEQYF.

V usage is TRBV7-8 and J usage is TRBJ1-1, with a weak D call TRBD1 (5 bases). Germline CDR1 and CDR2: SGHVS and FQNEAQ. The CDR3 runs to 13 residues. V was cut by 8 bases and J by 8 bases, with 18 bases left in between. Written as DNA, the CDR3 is TGTGCCAGCCAAAAGAGGGGAACCCCCGAAGCTTTCTTT. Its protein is CASQKRGTPEAFF. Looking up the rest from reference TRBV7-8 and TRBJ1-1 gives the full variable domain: GAGVSQSPRYKVAKRGQDVALRCDPISGHVSLFWYQQALGQGPEFLTYFQNEAQLDKSGLPSDRFFAERPEGSVSTLKIQRTQQEDSAVYLCASQKRGTPEAFFGQGTRLTVV.

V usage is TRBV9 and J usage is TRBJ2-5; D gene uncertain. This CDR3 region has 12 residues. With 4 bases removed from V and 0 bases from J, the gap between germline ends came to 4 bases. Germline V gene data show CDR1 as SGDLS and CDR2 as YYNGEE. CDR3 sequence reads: CASSRYQETQYF. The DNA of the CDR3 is TGTGCCAGCAGCCGCTACCAAGAGACCCAGTACTTC.

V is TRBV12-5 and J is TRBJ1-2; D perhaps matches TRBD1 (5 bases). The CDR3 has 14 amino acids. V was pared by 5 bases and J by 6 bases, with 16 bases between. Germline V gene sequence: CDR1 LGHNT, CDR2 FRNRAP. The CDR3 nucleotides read TGTGCTAGTGGTCCGAGAGGACAACTCGATGGCTACACCTTC. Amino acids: CASGPRGQLDGYTF.